This passage covers 29 T cell receptor beta chains from one sample sequenced in a study of blood T cell repertoires in COVID-19. Measured with immunoSEQ multiplex PCR; TCRdb has only the in-frame clones, and not every one. This table has approximately 300,000 clones, around 87% appearing once. Sequenced: PBMCs or T cells enriched from blood (not recorded which). Source of these receptors: a woman younger than 45 who had recovered from COVID-19.

This clone was detected only once. The J gene is TRBJ1-2, the V gene TRBV19; TRBD1 might be the D (6 bases). Trimming cost V 5 bases and J 2 bases, with 18 bases left between them. Germline loops: CDR1 LNHDA, CDR2 SQIVND (reference sequence). The CDR3 totals 16 residues. CDR3 in amino acids: CASSLHTGMMNYGYTF. Here the CDR3 DNA reads TGTGCCAGTAGTCTCCATACAGGGATGATGAACTATGGCTACACCTTC.

The chain is built from TRBV24-1 and TRBJ1-2; weak D call: TRBD1 (5 bases). Germline lookup yields CDR1 KGHDR and CDR2 SFDVKD. This CDR3 spans 16 amino acids. The V end was cut by 2 bases, the J end by 4 bases, with 16 bases between. DNA for the CDR3: TGTGCCACCAGTGATTCTAGGACACAACTTCGCTATGGCTACACCTTC. Its translation is CATSDSRTQLRYGYTF.

This clone was picked up one time. The chain links TRBV19 to TRBJ2-2; 10 nucleotides line up with TRBD1. Per germline, CDR1 LNHDA and CDR2 SQIVND (reference sequence). With 5 bases clipped from V and 4 bases from J, the junction kept 7 bases outside the gene matches. This CDR3 is built from 16 residues. The chain's CDR3 is CASSLGTGVVTGELFF. For the CDR3, the DNA is TGTGCCAGTAGTTTAGGGACAGGGGTCGTCACCGGGGAGCTGTTTTTT.

The V and J genes are TRBV4-1 and TRBJ2-1; TRBD1 matches 7 bases. Looked up from germline, CDR1 is MGHRA and CDR2 is YSYEKL. Germline trimming cut 1 base from V and 0 bases from J; bases unmatched to any gene: 3. This CDR3 comprises 16 residues. The CDR3 bases are TGCGCCAGCAGCCAAGGGGCAGGGGGCTCCTACAATGAGCAGTTCTTC. This encodes CASSQGAGGSYNEQFF.

This clone was found a few times. The rearrangement uses TRBV4-1 and TRBJ1-1, with D possibly matching TRBD1 (5 bases). The CDR3 is made up of 15 amino acids. Germline CDR1 MGHRA, CDR2 YSYEKL. Trimming stripped 1 base from V and 7 bases from J, with 16 bases between. The CDR3 here is CASSQAFQGLVEAFF. Written as DNA, the CDR3 is TGCGCCAGCAGCCAAGCTTTCCAGGGCCTCGTTGAAGCTTTCTTT.

This clone came up once. This chain connects TRBV7-2 to TRBJ1-1; TRBD1 agrees at 7 bases. The CDR3 is 14 residues long. CDR1 SGHTA and CDR2 FQGNSA come from the germline V gene. The trim removed 5 bases at V and 4 bases at J, leaving 7 bases unmatched. The CDR3 here is CASSPVRGATEAFF. CDR3 DNA: TGTGCCAGCAGCCCCGTCAGGGGGGCCACTGAAGCTTTCTTT.

This chain joins TRBV12-3 or TRBV12-4 and TRBJ1-6; no firm D call. The CDR3 extends over 13 amino acids. Between the trimmed V and J ends, which lost 5 bases and 7 bases, there was a span of 9 bases. The chain's CDR3 is CASSTSGNSPLHF. CDR3 DNA: TGTGCCAGCAGTACAAGCGGGAATTCACCCCTCCACTTT.

The V call is TRBV19, the J call TRBJ2-5; 7 positions agree with TRBD1. V trimming: 5 bases; J trimming: 4 bases; junction bases outside the gene matches: 7. Germline V CDR1 and CDR2: LNHDA, SQIVND (reference sequence). The CDR3 runs 14 residues. The DNA of the CDR3 is TGTGCCAGTAGTCCGAGTACAGGGGTAGAGACCCAGTACTTC. Translation gives CASSPSTGVETQYF.

This chain links TRBV18 with TRBJ1-2; D call uncertain. The CDR3 contains 14 residues. V shed 3 bases and J shed 8 bases, with 16 bases lying between them. Germline CDR1 and CDR2: KGHSH and LQKENI. CDR3 loop: CASSPQDVRGGYTF. In nucleotides, the CDR3 is TGTGCCAGCTCACCTCAGGACGTCCGCGGGGGCTACACCTTC. The complete variable domain, with remaining parts taken from reference TRBV18 and TRBJ1-2, reads NAGVMQNPRHLVRRRGQEARLRCSPMKGHSHVYWYRQLPEEGLKFMVYLQKENIIDESGMPKERFSAEFPKEGPSILRIQQVVRGDSAAYFCASSPQDVRGGYTFGSGTRLTVV.

This chain connects TRBV9 to TRBJ1-6; perhaps TRBD1 as D (5 bases). Germline CDR1 reads SGDLS; CDR2 reads YYNGEE. This CDR3 is 14 amino acids long. V was shortened by 0 bases and J by 6 bases, with 7 bases between the two germline ends. The DNA of the CDR3 is TGTGCCAGCAGCGTAGGAAGGGGTAATTCACCCCTCCACTTT. Its protein product is CASSVGRGNSPLHF.

Many counts were recorded for this clone. The V gene is TRBV9, the J gene TRBJ2-7; 7 bases map to TRBD1. J gave up 2 bases and V 4 bases, and 6 bases lay outside the gene matches. The CDR3 extends over 14 amino acids. In germline, CDR1 is SGDLS, CDR2 YYNGEE. CDR3 amino acids: CASSTQGLPYEQYF. The CDR3 DNA reads as TGTGCCAGCAGCACACAGGGGCTCCCCTACGAGCAGTACTTC.

J is TRBJ1-4 and V is TRBV29-1; no clear D. V gave up 6 bases and J gave up 3 bases, with 11 bases separating them. The CDR3 spans 13 residues. The V gene's germline CDR1 is SQVTM and CDR2 ANQGSEA. CDR3 residues: CSVQNSANEKLFF. The CDR3 DNA follows: TGCAGCGTCCAGAATTCAGCTAATGAAAAACTGTTTTTT.

This clone occurred a few times. J is TRBJ2-7 and V is TRBV6-2 or TRBV6-3, with a possible D match to TRBD2 (5 bases). Germline assignment: CDR1 MNHEY and CDR2 SVGEGT. This CDR3 comprises 14 residues. Trimming shortened V by 0 bases and J by 6 bases, and 12 bases separated the two germline ends. CDR3 loop: CASSYSNLRGEQYF. The CDR3, as DNA: TGTGCCAGCAGTTACTCGAATCTCCGGGGCGAGCAGTACTTC.

J is TRBJ1-1 and V is TRBV2, with D perhaps TRBD1 (6 bases). Germline-derived CDR1 and CDR2 are SNHLY and FYNNEI. V lost 6 bases, J lost 2 bases, and 10 bases lay in between. This CDR3 spans 13 amino acids. In DNA, the CDR3 is TGTGCCAGCAGAAGACAGGCTAACACTGAAGCTTTCTTT. Translating gives CASRRQANTEAFF.

The genes are TRBV4-2 and TRBJ1-2; TRBD1 might be the D (6 bases). In germline, CDR1 is LGHNA, CDR2 YNFKEQ. The CDR3 contains 16 residues. Trimming removed 4 bases from V and 2 bases from J, with 17 bases in between. The CDR3 DNA sequence: TGTGCCAGCAGCCGACCCCTCGGGGGGCGCAACTATGGCTACACCTTC. This encodes CASSRPLGGRNYGYTF.

The V and J genes are TRBV7-6 and TRBJ2-5; 8 positions agree with TRBD1. The V gene end was trimmed by 5 bases and the J gene end by 6 bases; junction bases not matched to a gene: 2. The CDR3 is made up of 12 amino acids. Germline V CDR1 and CDR2: SGHVS, FNYEAQ. The CDR3 loop is CASSAGGQTQYF. CDR3 nucleotides: TGTGCCAGCAGCGCAGGGGGCCAGACCCAGTACTTC.

The chain carries TRBV7-5 and TRBJ1-2; the table calls TRBD1, which could not be checked here. TRBV7-5 is termed a pseudogene. CDR3 size: 15 residues. The CDR3 is CARSGGTGQNYGYTF. As DNA, the CDR3 is TGTGCCAGAAGCGGAGGGACAGGGCAAAACTATGGCTACACCTTC.

The rearrangement links TRBV6-5 to TRBJ1-1; D unclear. With 7 bases removed from V and 0 bases from J, the gap between germline ends came to 15 bases. This CDR3 spans 15 amino acids. Per germline, CDR1 MNHEY and CDR2 SVGAGI. This CDR3 reads CASTEGPGMNTEAFF. The CDR3 region has the DNA TGTGCCAGCACCGAGGGTCCGGGGATGAACACTGAAGCTTTCTTT.

The chain employs TRBV7-9 and TRBJ1-6; D unresolved. CDR3 length: 13 amino acids. Trimming stripped 3 bases from V and 11 bases from J, with 11 bases between. Germline V gene sequence: CDR1 SEHNR, CDR2 FQNEAQ (reference sequence). CDR3 bases: TGTGCCAGCAGCTTCTCCGGAGAACCACCCCTCCACTTT. As protein: CASSFSGEPPLHF.

V and J are TRBV6-5 and TRBJ1-2; no reliable D call. Germline values: CDR1 MNHEY, CDR2 SVGAGI. The CDR3 contains 14 residues. With 2 bases removed from V and 4 bases from J, the gap between germline ends came to 11 bases. The CDR3 DNA is TGTGCCAGCAGTTACCATGGCAGTCCCTATGGCTACACCTTC. Translated: CASSYHGSPYGYTF.

The gene calls are TRBV4-2 and TRBJ1-3; D call uncertain. Deletions cut 3 bases from V and 2 bases from J, with 11 bases between. This CDR3 is 15 amino acids long. CDR1 LGHNA and CDR2 YNFKEQ come from the germline V gene. DNA of the CDR3: TGTGCCAGCAGCCAGGACGGGGATGCTGGAAACACCATATATTTT. Its translation: CASSQDGDAGNTIYF.

The rearrangement links TRBV27 to TRBJ2-7, with TRBD2 as a possible D gene (5 bases). The CDR3 spans 13 residues. V lost 5 bases and J lost 3, with 11 bases in between. Germline CDR1 and CDR2: MNHEY and SMNVEV (reference sequence). The CDR3 loop reads CASSPGGSYEQYF. CDR3 coding DNA: TGTGCCAGCAGTCCCGGAGGCAGCTACGAGCAGTACTTC.

This chain links TRBV4-1 with TRBJ2-3; 9 bases agree with TRBD2. Germline-derived CDR1 and CDR2 are MGHRA and YSYEKL. The length of the CDR3 is 19 residues. V gave up 1 base and J gave up 0 bases; unmatched junction bases: 11. In DNA, the CDR3 is TGCGCCAGCAGCCAAGCAAGGTTCCTCGGACTAGCGAGCACAGATACGCAGTATTTT. It codes for CASSQARFLGLASTDTQYF.

This chain joins TRBV15 and TRBJ1-5; D ambiguous. Trimming left V 0 bases short and J 6 bases short, with 9 bases between. CDR1 and CDR2 (germline): LNHNV, YYDKDF (reference sequence). The CDR3 sequence is 14 residues long. The chain's CDR3 is CATSRETLIQPQHF. DNA for the CDR3: TGTGCCACCAGCAGAGAAACTTTGATTCAGCCCCAGCATTTT.

The rearrangement joins TRBV6-5 to TRBJ2-7, with D hard to call. The CDR3 spans 16 residues. Germline-derived CDR1 and CDR2 are MNHEY and SVGAGI. The V and J ends lost 0 bases and 2 bases respectively, with 14 bases between them. The CDR3 coding sequence is TGTGCCAGCAGTTACTCGCCAAGTGCCAGTACCTACGAGCAGTACTTC. This codes for CASSYSPSASTYEQYF.

The J gene is TRBJ2-1, the V gene TRBV29-1; maybe TRBD2 (7 bases). Germline V gene sequence: CDR1 SQVTM, CDR2 ANQGSEA. This CDR3 is built from 12 residues. V dropped 1 base and J dropped 14 bases, with 15 bases sitting between them. The CDR3 DNA reads TGCAGCGTTGAAGGCGTCAGGGGAGGGGAGTTCTTC. Translation: CSVEGVRGGEFF.

The gene calls are TRBV2 and TRBJ1-2, with a weak D call TRBD1 (6 bases). Germline CDR1 and CDR2: SNHLY and FYNNEI. The CDR3 contains 16 residues. V lost 2 bases and J 0 bases, leaving 13 bases between the germline ends. CDR3 nucleotide sequence: TGTGCCAGCAGTGAAAGGGACAACCCTACTAACTATGGCTACACCTTC. Protein sequence: CASSERDNPTNYGYTF.

The chain carries TRBV5-4 and TRBJ2-3; 9 bases match TRBD2. Germline V gives CDR1 SGHNT, CDR2 YYREEE (reference sequence). V lost 3 bases, J lost 0 bases, and 11 bases stayed unmatched. The CDR3 spans 18 residues. CDR3 amino acids: CASSSTPLAGVSTDTQYF. For the CDR3, the DNA is TGTGCCAGCAGCTCAACGCCCTTAGCGGGGGTTAGCACAGATACGCAGTATTTT.

The chain links TRBV9 to TRBJ2-1; 9 bases line up with TRBD2. J gave up 8 bases and V 3 bases, and 9 bases lay outside the gene matches. The CDR3 spans 15 residues. Germline CDR1 SGDLS, CDR2 YYNGEE. The CDR3 region is CASSGGGAGLHEQFF. In DNA form, the CDR3 reads TGTGCCAGCAGCGGCGGGGGGGCCGGGCTCCATGAGCAGTTCTTC. The full variable domain, completed using reference TRBV9 and TRBJ2-1, is DSGVTQTPKHLITATGQRVTLRCSPRSGDLSVYWYQQSLDQGLQFLIQYYNGEERAKGNILERFSAQQFPDLHSELNLSSLELGDSALYFCASSGGGAGLHEQFFGPGTRLTVL.